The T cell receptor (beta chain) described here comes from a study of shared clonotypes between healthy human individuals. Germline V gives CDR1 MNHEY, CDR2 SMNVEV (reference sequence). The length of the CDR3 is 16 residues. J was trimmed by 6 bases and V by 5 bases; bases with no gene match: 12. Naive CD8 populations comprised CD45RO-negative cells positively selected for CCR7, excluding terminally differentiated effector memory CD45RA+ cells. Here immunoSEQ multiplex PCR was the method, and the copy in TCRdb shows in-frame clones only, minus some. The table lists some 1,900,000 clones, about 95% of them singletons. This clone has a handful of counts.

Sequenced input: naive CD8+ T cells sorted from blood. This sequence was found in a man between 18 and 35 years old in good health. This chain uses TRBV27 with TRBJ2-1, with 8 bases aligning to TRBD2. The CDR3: CASSVVGGGAFNEQFF. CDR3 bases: TGTGCCAGCAGTGTCGTCGGGGGGGGAGCCTTCAATGAGCAGTTCTTC.